This T cell receptor (beta chain) was observed in a study of T cell responses to AZD1222 COVID-19 vaccine. General study findings and limits: Repertoire sampling happened only post peak T cell response. Clonal diversity was possibly underestimated, and the donors were mostly white British, with more females. Nearly half of the spike-specific TCRs reportedly recognize variant regions that carry no mutations.

Points on this clone: Its antigen remains unidentified.

Clones were read by immunoSEQ multiplex PCR, and TCRdb kept only the in-frame ones, dropping some. The repertoire has 180,000 or so clones, just under 90% of them found once; the top ten carry 3.5% to 5.5%. Germline CDR1 reads KGHSH; CDR2 reads LQKENI. The V segment lost 2 bases and the J segment 3 bases; nucleotides outside the gene matches: 4. The CDR3 is 14 residues long. The chain has TRBV18 and TRBJ2-7, with TRBD2 matching over 7 bases. This TCR came from an adult who received the MenACWY meningococcal vaccine as a control. This specimen consisted of peripheral blood, obtained 28 days after the second dose of the MenACWY control vaccine. CDR3 bases: TGTGCCAGCTCACCAGGGGGGGAGAGCTACGAGCAGTACTTC. This codes for CASSPGGESYEQYF.